This T cell receptor beta chain was obtained from a study of CD8 T cells in Susac syndrome. The study's findings and limits: It was acknowledged by the study that relatively few individuals were included in its TCR sequencing and HLA analysis.

The authors reverse transcribed roughly 0.5 to 1 ug RNA with random hexamers. The method of amplification for TCR beta CDR3 was immunoSEQ multiplex PCR, covering 54 Vbeta and 13 Jbeta. TCRdb re-derived calls from the immunoSEQ multiplex PCR reads in MiXCR, one entry per CDR3 protein. The top ten clones hold 0.093% of a sample with approximately 190,000 distinct CDR3 sequences, more than 90% of them seen once. This CDR3 region has 12 residues. The trim removed 4 bases at V and 6 bases at J, leaving 4 bases unmatched. The germline V gene encodes CDR1 DFQATT and CDR2 SNEGSKA (reference sequence). As to this clonotype: What it binds is unknown.

Sequenced sample: CD4+ T cells from PBMCs. The V gene is TRBV20-1, the J gene TRBJ1-2; the match to TRBD1 covers 8 bases. The sequence was obtained from a human donor with multiple sclerosis. The CDR3 region is CSAIRQGNGYTF. The DNA for the CDR3 is TGCAGTGCTATTAGACAGGGGAATGGCTACACCTTC.